This TCR beta chain was captured by sequencing in a study of response to subunit inactivated influenza vaccine. TCRdb passed the RT-PCR reads through MiXCR, listing each CDR3 protein once. Altogether about 620,000 distinct CDR3 sequences are present, around 11% being singletons, with the ten largest covering 10% to 13%. The CDR3 runs 16 residues. The germline V and J ends were trimmed by 5 bases and 4 bases, with 17 bases remaining between them. Germline-derived CDR1 and CDR2 are SGHTA and FQGNSA. Broader study findings: Each seasonal influenza vaccination recruits few new T cells, the authors suggested.

This clonotype has just a few counts. Antigen: not known. The rearrangement uses TRBV7-2 and TRBJ2-2; no reliable D call. The specimen comprised PBMCs from blood, sampled on the day of vaccination. This receptor was identified in a man aged 50 to 59 who received an inactivated influenza vaccine. The CDR3 DNA is TGTGCCAGCAGCCTCAACCCTCCATCGCTCACCGGGGAGCTGTTTTTT. Amino acid sequence: CASSLNPPSLTGELFF.